This TCR beta chain was found in a study of cytomegalovirus exposure and HLA in healthy donors. Use of 60 Vbeta and 13 Jbeta primers characterized the PCR. The method was immunoSEQ multiplex PCR; TCRdb's version includes in-frame clones alone and lacks a portion of them. Seen here are about 150,000 clones, 70% to 90% observed once, and the top ten hold more than 2%. This clone was seen a handful of times. No antigen is known for it. Study results and limitations: Altogether, some 170 TCR beta chains were recorded as cytomegalovirus-associated.

V trimming: 1 base; J trimming: 2 bases; junction bases outside the gene matches: 8. The germline V gene encodes CDR1 MGHRA and CDR2 YSYEKL. The CDR3 has 17 residues. The rearrangement joins TRBV4-1 to TRBJ1-3; 7 nucleotides line up with TRBD1. The sequence was obtained from a woman between 18 and 30 years old in good health and CMV-seronegative. Sequences were obtained from PBMCs. The CDR3 protein is CASSQGQGGLAGNTIYF. As DNA, the CDR3 is TGCGCCAGCAGCCAAGGTCAGGGGGGTCTGGCTGGAAACACCATATATTTT.